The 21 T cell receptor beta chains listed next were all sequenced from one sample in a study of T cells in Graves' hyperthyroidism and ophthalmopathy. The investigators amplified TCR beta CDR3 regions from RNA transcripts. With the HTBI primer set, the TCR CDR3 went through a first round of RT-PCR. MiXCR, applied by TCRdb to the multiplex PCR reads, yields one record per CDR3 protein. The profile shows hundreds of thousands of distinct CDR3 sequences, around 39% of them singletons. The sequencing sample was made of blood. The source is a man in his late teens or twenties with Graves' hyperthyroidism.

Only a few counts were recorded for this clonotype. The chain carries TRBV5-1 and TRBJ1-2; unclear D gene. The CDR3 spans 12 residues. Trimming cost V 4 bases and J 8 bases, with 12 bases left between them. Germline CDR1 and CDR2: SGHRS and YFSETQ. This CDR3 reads CASSVDAGGYTF. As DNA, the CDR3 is TGCGCCAGCAGCGTGGACGCGGGGGGCTACACCTTC. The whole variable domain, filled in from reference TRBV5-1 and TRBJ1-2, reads KAGVTQTPRYLIKTRGQQVTLSCSPISGHRSVSWYQQTPGQGLQFLFEYFSETQRNKGNFPGRFSGRQFSNSRSEMNVSTLELGDSALYLCASSVDAGGYTFGSGTRLTVV.

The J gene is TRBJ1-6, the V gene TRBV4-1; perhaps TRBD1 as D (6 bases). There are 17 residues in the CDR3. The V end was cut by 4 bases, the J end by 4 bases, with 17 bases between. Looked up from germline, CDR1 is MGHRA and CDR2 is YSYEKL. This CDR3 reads CASSRDDRSRYNSPLHF. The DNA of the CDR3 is TGCGCCAGCAGCCGAGACGACAGGTCTCGATATAATTCACCCCTCCACTTT.

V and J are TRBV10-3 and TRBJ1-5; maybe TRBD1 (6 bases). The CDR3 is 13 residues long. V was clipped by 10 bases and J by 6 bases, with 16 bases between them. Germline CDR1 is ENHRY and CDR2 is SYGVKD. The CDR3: CASSPGDPQPQHF. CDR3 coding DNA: TGTGCCAGCAGCCCAGGGGACCCTCAGCCCCAGCATTTT.

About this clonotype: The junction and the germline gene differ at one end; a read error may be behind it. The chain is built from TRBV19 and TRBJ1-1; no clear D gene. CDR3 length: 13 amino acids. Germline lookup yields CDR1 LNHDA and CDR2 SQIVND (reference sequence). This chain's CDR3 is CASRLKSGTESFF. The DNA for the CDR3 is TGTGCCAGTCGTTTGAAGTCGGGCACTGAATCTTTCTTT.

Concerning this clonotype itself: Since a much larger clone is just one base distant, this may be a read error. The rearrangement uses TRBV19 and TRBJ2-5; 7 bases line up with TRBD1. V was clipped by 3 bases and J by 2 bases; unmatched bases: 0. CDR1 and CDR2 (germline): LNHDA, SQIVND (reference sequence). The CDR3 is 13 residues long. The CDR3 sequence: CASSMGQQETQYF. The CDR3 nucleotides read TGTGCCAGTAGTATGGGACAGCAAGAGACCCAGTACTTC.

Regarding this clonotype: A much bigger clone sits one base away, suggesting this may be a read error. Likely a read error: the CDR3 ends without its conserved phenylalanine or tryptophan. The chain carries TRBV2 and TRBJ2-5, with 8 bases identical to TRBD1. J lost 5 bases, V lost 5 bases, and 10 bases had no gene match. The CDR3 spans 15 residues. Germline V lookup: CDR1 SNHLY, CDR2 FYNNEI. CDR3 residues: CASSTRDRQAETQYL. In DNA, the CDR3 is TGTGCCAGCAGTACCCGGGACAGGCAGGCGGAGACCCAGTACCTC.

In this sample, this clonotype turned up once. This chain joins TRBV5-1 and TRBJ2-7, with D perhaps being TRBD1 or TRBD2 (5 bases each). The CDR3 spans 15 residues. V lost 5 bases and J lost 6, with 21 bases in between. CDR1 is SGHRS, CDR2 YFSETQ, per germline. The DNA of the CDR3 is TGCGCCAGCAGTTTCCGATGGGGGATGATGGGCGAGCAGTACTTC. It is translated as CASSFRWGMMGEQYF.

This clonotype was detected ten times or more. CDR3 protein: CSVEGLGRNYGYTF. The CDR3, as DNA: TGCAGCGTTGAAGGACTGGGTAGGAACTATGGCTACACCTTC. This chain joins TRBV29-1 and TRBJ1-2; no firm D call. Germline V gives CDR1 SQVTM, CDR2 ANQGSEA. V dropped 1 base and J dropped 2 bases, with 11 bases sitting between them. This CDR3 spans 14 amino acids.

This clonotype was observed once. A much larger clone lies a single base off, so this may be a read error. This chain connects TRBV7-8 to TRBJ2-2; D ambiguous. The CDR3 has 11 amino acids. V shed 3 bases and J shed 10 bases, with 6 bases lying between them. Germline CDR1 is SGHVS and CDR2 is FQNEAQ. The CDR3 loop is CASSFPVELFF. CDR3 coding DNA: TGTGCCAGCAGCTTCCCTGTGGAGCTGTTTTTT.

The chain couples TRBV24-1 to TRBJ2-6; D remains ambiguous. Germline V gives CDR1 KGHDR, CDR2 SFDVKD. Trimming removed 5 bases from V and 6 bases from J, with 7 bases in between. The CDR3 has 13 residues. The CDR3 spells CATSAGQANVLTF. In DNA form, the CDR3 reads TGTGCCACCAGTGCGGGCCAGGCCAACGTCCTGACTTTC.

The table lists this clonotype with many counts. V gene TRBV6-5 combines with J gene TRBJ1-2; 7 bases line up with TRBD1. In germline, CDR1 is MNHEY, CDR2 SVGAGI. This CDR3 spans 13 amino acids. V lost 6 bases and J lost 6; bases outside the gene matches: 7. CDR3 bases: TGTGCCAGCAGATACGGGACAGCCCATGGCTACACCTTC. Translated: CASRYGTAHGYTF.

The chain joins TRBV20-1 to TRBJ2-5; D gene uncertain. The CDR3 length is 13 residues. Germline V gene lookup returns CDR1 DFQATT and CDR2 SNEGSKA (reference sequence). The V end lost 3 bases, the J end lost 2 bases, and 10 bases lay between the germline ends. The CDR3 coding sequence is TGCAGTGCTAGTATAACGGTTCAAGAGACCCAGTACTTC. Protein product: CSASITVQETQYF.

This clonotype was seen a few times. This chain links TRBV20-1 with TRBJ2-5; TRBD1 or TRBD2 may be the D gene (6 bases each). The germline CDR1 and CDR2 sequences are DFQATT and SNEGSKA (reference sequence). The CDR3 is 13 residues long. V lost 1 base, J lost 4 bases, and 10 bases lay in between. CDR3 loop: CSARAGAAETQYF. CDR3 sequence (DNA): TGCAGTGCTAGAGCGGGGGCCGCAGAGACCCAGTACTTC.

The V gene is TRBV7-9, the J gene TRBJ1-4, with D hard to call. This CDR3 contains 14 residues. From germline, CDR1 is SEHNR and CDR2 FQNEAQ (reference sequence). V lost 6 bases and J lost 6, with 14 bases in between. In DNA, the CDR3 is TGTGCCAGCAGTTTATTACAGCTAGATGAAAAACTGTTTTTT. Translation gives CASSLLQLDEKLFF.

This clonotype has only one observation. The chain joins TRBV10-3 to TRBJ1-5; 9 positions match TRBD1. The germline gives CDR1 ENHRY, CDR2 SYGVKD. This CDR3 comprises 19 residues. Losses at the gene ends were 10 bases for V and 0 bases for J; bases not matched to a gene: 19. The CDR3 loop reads CASYYTRDREPLSNQPQHF. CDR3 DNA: TGTGCCAGTTATTATACCCGGGACAGGGAACCCCTTAGCAATCAGCCCCAGCATTTT.

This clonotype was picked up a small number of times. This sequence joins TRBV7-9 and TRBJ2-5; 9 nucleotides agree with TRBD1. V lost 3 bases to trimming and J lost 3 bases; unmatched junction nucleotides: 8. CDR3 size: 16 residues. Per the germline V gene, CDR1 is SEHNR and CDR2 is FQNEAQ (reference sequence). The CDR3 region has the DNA TGTGCCAGCAGCTTGGGGGGACAGGGTAGGGAAGAGACCCAGTACTTC. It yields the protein CASSLGGQGREETQYF.

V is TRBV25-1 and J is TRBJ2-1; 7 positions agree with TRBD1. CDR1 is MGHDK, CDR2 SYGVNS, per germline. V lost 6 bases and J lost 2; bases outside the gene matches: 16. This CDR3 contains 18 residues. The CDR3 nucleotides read TGTGCCAGCAGACCTTCTCCGGGACAGCGAGGGGCCTACAATGAGCAGTTCTTC. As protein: CASRPSPGQRGAYNEQFF.

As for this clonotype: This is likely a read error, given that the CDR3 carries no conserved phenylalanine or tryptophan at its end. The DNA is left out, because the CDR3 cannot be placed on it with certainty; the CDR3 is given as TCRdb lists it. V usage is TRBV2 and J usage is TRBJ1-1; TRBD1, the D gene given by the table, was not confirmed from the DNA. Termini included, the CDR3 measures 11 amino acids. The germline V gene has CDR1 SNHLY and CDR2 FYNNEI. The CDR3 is CASSEWGADIS.

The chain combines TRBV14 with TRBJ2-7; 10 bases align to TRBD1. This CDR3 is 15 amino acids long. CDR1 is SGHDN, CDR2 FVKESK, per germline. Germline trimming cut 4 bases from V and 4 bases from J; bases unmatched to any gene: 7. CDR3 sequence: CASSRAGTGDYEQYF. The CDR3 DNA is TGTGCCAGCAGCCGAGCCGGGACAGGGGATTACGAGCAGTACTTC.

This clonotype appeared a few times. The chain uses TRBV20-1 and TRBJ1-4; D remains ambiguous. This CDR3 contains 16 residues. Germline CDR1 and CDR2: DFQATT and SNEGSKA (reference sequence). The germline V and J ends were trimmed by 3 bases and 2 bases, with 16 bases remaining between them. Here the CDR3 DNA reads TGCAGTGCTAGTTCGCCAGGAGGGTCGACTAATGAAAAACTGTTTTTT. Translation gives CSASSPGGSTNEKLFF.

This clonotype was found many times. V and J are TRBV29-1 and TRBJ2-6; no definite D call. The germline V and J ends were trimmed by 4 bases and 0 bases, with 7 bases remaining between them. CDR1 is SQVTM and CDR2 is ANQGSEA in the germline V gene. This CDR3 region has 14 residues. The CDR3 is CSVAPLSGANVLTF. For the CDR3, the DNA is TGCAGCGTTGCCCCGCTCTCTGGGGCCAACGTCCTGACTTTC.